This T cell receptor (beta chain) was observed in a study of T cells in tuberculosis. Study-wide background: IGRA-negative adolescents, IGRA-positive adolescents with latent tuberculosis and adults with active tuberculosis formed this South African cohort. Broader study findings: Shorter CDR3-alpha in active tuberculosis partly drove smaller distances. Samples were chosen by availability of cryopreserved specimens.

Some clones are missing from TCRdb's copy, which holds only in-frame ones; the method was immunoSEQ multiplex PCR. Of about 34,000 clones detected, approximately 89% appear once; the ten largest clones hold 2% to 2.5%. The sample holds one count of this clone. Its antigen is as yet unknown. This CDR3 is built from 11 residues. V was clipped by 4 bases and J by 3 bases, with 6 bases between them. Germline CDR1 is SQVTM and CDR2 is ANQGSEA. J is TRBJ1-1 and V is TRBV29-1; D gene unclear. This TCR was sampled from a donor aged 10 to 29 with latent tuberculosis or without tuberculosis infection. Sequenced sample: PBMCs. The CDR3 spells CSVARDTEAFF. CDR3 in DNA: TGCAGCGTTGCGAGGGACACTGAAGCTTTCTTT.